This T cell receptor beta chain was recovered during a study of blood T cell repertoires in COVID-19. Here immunoSEQ multiplex PCR was the method, and the copy in TCRdb shows in-frame clones only, minus some. The table shows approximately 220,000 clones, with roughly 83% occurring only once. Germline loops: CDR1 SGHKS, CDR2 YYEKEE (reference sequence). The CDR3 totals 17 residues. J was trimmed by 1 base and V by 0 bases; bases with no gene match: 8. This TCR was sampled from a middle-aged woman with acute COVID-19. What was sequenced was PBMCs or T cells enriched from blood (not recorded which). This chain uses TRBV5-5 with TRBJ1-1, with 8 bases that match TRBD1. As DNA, the CDR3 is TGTGCCAGCAGCTTGGCCAGGGGGCTTATAGGGAACACTGAAGCTTTCTTT. The encoded protein is CASSLARGLIGNTEAFF.